This T cell receptor beta chain was recorded in a study of breast tumors, draining lymph nodes, adjacent tissues. Including both end residues, the CDR3 is 21 amino acids long. CDR1 SGHTA and CDR2 FQGNSA come from the germline V gene. A remark on this clonotype: Its antigen is not known. The limits of the CDR3 on the DNA are not certain, so only TCRdb's listed CDR3 is given.

Samples came from axillary lymph nodes draining the breast cancer. TCRdb ran MiXCR on the multiplex PCR reads and lists one entry per CDR3 protein. The top ten clones hold 1.3% to 1.5% of a sample with about 230,000 distinct CDR3 sequences, roughly 32% of them seen once. Regarding the study as a whole: Tumor TCR diversity was below lymph nodes but above nontumor tissue. Tumor T cell lymph node origin was a supported hypothesis, not proven. Findings are consistent with lymph node origin and intratumoral expansion of most tumor T cells. Luminal-like breast cancer showed significantly greater tumor-nontumor repertoire similarity than basal-like breast cancer did.

V is TRBV7-2 and J is TRBJ1-2. The sequencing sample was made of axillary lymph node tissue. This TCR derives from a female donor with breast cancer. Some clones in this sample may be carry-over from other donors' samples. CDR3 sequence: CASSIYLCSVDVGPSNYGYTF.